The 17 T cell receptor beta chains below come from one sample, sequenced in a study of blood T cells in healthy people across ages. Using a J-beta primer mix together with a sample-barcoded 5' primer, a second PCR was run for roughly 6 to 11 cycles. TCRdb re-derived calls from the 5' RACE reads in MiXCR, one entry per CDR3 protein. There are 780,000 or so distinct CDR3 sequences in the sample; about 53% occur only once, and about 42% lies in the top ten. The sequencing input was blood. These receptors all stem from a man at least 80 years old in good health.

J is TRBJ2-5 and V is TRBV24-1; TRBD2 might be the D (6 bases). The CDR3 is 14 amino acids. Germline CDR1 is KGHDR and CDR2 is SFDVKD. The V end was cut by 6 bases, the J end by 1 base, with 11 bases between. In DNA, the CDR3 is TGTGCCACCAGTTCCCTAGCGCTCCAAGAGACCCAGTACTTC. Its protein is CATSSLALQETQYF.

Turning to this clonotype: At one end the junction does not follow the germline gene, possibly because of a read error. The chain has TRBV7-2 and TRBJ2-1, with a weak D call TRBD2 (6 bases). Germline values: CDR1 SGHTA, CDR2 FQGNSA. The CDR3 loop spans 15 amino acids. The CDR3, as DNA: TGTGTCAGCCTACCGGCGGGGAACTCCTACAATGAGCAGTTCTTC. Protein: CVSLPAGNSYNEQFF.

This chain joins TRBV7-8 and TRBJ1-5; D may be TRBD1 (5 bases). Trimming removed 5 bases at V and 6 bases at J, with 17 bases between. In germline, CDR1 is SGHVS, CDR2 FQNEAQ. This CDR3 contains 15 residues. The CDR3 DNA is TGTGCCAGCAGCCCGGGACGCCACTTCGGTCAGCCCCAGCATTTT. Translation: CASSPGRHFGQPQHF.

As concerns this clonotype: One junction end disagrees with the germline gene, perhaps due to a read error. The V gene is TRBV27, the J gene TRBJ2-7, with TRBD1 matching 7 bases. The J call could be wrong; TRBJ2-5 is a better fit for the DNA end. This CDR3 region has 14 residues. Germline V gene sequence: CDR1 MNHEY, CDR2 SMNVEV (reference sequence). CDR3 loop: CAGSRGQAGGTQYF. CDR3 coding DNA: TGTGCCGGCAGCCGAGGACAGGCAGGGGGGACCCAGTACTTC.

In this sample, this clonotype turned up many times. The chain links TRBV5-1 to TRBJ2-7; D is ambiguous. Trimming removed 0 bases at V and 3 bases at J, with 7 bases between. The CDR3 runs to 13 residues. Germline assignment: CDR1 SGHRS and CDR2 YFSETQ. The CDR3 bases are TGCGCCAGCAGCTTGGGTCTTAACTACGAGCAGTACTTC. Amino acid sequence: CASSLGLNYEQYF. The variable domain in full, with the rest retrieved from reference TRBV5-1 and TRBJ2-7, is KAGVTQTPRYLIKTRGQQVTLSCSPISGHRSVSWYQQTPGQGLQFLFEYFSETQRNKGNFPGRFSGRQFSNSRSEMNVSTLELGDSALYLCASSLGLNYEQYFGPGTRLTVT.

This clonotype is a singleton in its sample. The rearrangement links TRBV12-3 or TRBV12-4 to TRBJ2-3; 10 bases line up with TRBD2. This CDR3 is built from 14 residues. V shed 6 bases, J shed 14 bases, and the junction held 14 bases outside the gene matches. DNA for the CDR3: TGTGCCAGCAGCCCCCCCCCTAGCGGGAGATACGCGTATTTT. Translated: CASSPPPSGRYAYF.

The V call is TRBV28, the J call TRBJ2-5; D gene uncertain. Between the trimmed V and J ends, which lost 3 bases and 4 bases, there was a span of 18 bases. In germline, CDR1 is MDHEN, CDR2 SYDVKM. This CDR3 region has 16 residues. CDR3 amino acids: CASSFNGRQRLETQYF. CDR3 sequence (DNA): TGTGCCAGCAGTTTTAACGGGCGACAAAGGTTAGAGACCCAGTACTTC.

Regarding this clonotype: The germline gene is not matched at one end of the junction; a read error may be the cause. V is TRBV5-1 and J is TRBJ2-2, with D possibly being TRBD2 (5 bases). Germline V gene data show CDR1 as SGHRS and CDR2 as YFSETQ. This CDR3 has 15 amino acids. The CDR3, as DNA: TGCGCCAGCAGCAGGCCAGGCCCGAGAACCGGGGAGCTATTTTTT. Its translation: CASSRPGPRTGELFF.

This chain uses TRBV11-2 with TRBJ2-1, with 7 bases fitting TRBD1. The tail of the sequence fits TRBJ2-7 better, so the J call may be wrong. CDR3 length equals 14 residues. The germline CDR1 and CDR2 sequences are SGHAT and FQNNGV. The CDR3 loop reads CASSLDQRGHEQYF. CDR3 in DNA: TGTGCCAGCAGCTTAGATCAGAGGGGGCATGAGCAGTACTTC.

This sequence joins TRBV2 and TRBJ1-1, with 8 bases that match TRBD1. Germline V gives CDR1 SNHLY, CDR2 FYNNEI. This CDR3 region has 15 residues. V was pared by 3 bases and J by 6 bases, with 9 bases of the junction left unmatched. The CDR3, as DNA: TGTGCCAGCAGTGAGCTTGTAGGACAGGGCGCTGAAGCTTTCTTT. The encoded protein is CASSELVGQGAEAFF.

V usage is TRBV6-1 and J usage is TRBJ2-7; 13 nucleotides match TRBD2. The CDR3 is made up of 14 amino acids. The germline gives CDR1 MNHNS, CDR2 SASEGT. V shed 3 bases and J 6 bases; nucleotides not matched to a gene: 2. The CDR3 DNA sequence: TGTGCCAGCAGTGAGACTAGCGGGGGGTTCGAGCAGTACTTC. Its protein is CASSETSGGFEQYF.

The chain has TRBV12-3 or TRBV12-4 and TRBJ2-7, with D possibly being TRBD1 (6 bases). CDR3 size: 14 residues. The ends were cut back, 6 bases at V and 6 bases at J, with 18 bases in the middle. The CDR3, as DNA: TGTGCCAGCAGACCCGGTTGGGGGCAAGGCGAGCAGTACTTC. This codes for CASRPGWGQGEQYF.

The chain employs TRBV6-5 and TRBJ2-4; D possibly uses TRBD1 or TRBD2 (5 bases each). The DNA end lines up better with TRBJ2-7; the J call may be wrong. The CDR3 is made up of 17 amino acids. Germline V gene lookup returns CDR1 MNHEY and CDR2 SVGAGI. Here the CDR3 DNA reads TGTGCCAGCAGTTACTCACTTTCCGGGACCGATTTTTACGAGCAGTACTTC. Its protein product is CASSYSLSGTDFYEQYF.

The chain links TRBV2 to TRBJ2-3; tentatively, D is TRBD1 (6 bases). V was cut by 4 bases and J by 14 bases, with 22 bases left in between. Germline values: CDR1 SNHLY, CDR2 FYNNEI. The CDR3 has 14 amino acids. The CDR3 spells CASSVQGQDRYAYF. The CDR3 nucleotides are TGTGCCAGCAGTGTTCAGGGGCAGGACAGATACGCGTATTTT. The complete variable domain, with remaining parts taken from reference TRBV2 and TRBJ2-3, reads EPEVTQTPSHQVTQMGQEVILRCVPISNHLYFYWYRQILGQKVEFLVSFYNNEISEKSEIFDDQFSVERPDGSNFTLKIRSTKLEDSAMYFCASSVQGQDRYAYFGPGTRLTVL.

CDR3 nucleotides: TGTGCCAGCTCACCAGCATCTGATTCCTACGAGCAGTACTTC. Translated, it gives CASSPASDSYEQYF. The V and J genes are TRBV18 and TRBJ2-7; D is undetermined. Germline V gene sequence: CDR1 KGHSH, CDR2 LQKENI. V dropped 2 bases and J dropped 1 base, with 9 bases sitting between them. CDR3 length: 14 amino acids.

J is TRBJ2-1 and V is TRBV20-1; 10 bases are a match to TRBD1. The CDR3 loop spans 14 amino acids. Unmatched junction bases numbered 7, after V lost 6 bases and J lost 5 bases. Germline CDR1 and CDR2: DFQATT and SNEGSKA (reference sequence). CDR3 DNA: TGCAGTGCCACCCGGGACAGGGGACACAATGAGCAGTTCTTC. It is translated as CSATRDRGHNEQFF.

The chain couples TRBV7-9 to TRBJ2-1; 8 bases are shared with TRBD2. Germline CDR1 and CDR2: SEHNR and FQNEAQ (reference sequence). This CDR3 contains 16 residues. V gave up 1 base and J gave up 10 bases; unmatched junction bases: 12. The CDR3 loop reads CASSLGPGGPREEQFF. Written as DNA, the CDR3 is TGTGCCAGCAGCTTAGGACCGGGAGGGCCTCGGGAGGAGCAGTTCTTC.